This T cell receptor (beta chain) was captured by sequencing in a study of blood T cells in healthy people across ages. Study-level results: Older age went with lower TCR beta diversity per million T cells, in a roughly linear way. Donors of long life had a larger count of naive CD4+ cells and greater diversity than aged donors.

The CDR3 contains 13 residues. Unmatched junction bases numbered 4, after V lost 1 base and J lost 7 bases. Per germline, CDR1 GTSNPN and CDR2 SVGIG (reference sequence). On this clonotype itself: No antigen is known for it.

With a J-beta primer mix and a sample-barcoded 5' primer, a second PCR ran roughly 6 to 11 cycles. One entry per CDR3 protein results from TCRdb running MiXCR on the 5' RACE reads. The repertoire holds about 680,000 distinct CDR3 sequences, with approximately 50% as singletons. The clonotype comes from an older woman in good health. The sequencing sample was made of blood. The chain employs TRBV30 and TRBJ2-7, with 10 bases lining up with TRBD2. The DNA of the CDR3 is TGTGCCTGGAGTGGGCTAGCGGGAGATGAGCAGTACTTC. It encodes CAWSGLAGDEQYF.